This is a list of T cell receptor beta chains from one sample in a study of blood T cell repertoires in COVID-19. The method was immunoSEQ multiplex PCR; TCRdb's version includes in-frame clones alone and lacks a portion of them. Here the sample spans about 200,000 clones, about 85% being singletons. Material: peripheral blood. Receptor source: an elderly woman with acute or convalescent COVID-19. The CDR3 runs from the conserved cysteine through the conserved F or W. D genes are given only for firm matches. Size tells how often a clone was seen (once, few, many) or the class of an expanded clone, and some rows leave it out.

v_gene	j_gene	abundance	d_gene	CDR3nt	CDR3aa
TRBV7-9	TRBJ1-4	NA	TRBD1	TGTGCCAGCAGCTTCGGACAGGGTCCCCTGCGTCTGTTTTTT	CASSFGQGPLRLFF
TRBV5-4	TRBJ2-2	NA	NA	TGTGCCAGCAGCTATCAGGGGACGGGCGGGGAGCTGTTTTTT	CASSYQGTGGELFF
TRBV30	TRBJ2-5	NA	NA	TGTGCCTGGAGCGGTATTAGGACTCAGATCCAAGAGACCCAGTACTTC	CAWSGIRTQIQETQYF
TRBV12-3/TRBV12-4	TRBJ1-4	NA	TRBD1	TGTGCCAGCAGTTCCCAGGGGGCCCGAATACTTTTT	CASSSQGARILF
TRBV7-8	TRBJ1-2	few	TRBD1	TGTGCCAGCAGCAACACGGGACAGTCTAACTATGGCTACACCTTC	CASSNTGQSNYGYTF
TRBV3-1/TRBV3-2	TRBJ1-2	NA	TRBD1	TGTGCCAGCAGCCTCGCGGACAGGGACAGCGGCTACACCTTC	CASSLADRDSGYTF
TRBV12-3/TRBV12-4	TRBJ1-3	few	NA	TGTGCCAGCAGGACTGCTGGAAACACCATATATTTT	CASRTAGNTIYF
TRBV11-2	TRBJ2-5	once	NA	TGTGCCAGCAGCCCACGGGGGAGCCTAAACCCGGCGCAGACCCAGTACTTC	CASSPRGSLNPAQTQYF
TRBV10-1	TRBJ2-7	NA	TRBD2	TGCGCCAGCAGTGAGTCTCGGCTAGCGGGAGGGGGGGAGCAGTACTTC	CASSESRLAGGGEQYF
TRBV5-1	TRBJ1-3	NA	NA	TGCGCCAGCAGCCGCGCCCCCACAGAGTACACTGGAAACACCATATATTTT	CASSRAPTEYTGNTIYF
TRBV25-1	TRBJ2-7	NA	NA	TGTGCCAGCAGGGACAGAGAAACCTACGAGCAGTACTTC	CASRDRETYEQYF
TRBV9	TRBJ2-7	NA	NA	TGTGCCAGCAGCGCCCTCCCCGGGATATCCTTTGAGCAGTACTTC	CASSALPGISFEQYF
TRBV7-9	TRBJ2-7	NA	NA	TGTGCCAGCAGCGGGACATTGGGCTCCTACGAGCAGTACTTC	CASSGTLGSYEQYF
TRBV19	TRBJ1-1	NA	TRBD1	TGTGCCAGTAGGACCCGGGACAGAGGGGGGAATATGAACACTGAAGCTTTCTTT	CASRTRDRGGNMNTEAFF
TRBV7-8	TRBJ1-1	NA	NA	TGTGCCAGCAGCTTATTTCCGGGTGTTGGCACTGAAGCTTTCTTT	CASSLFPGVGTEAFF
TRBV19	TRBJ1-1	NA	TRBD1	TGTGCCAGTAGTAGCACAGGGGACACTGAAGCTTTCTTT	CASSSTGDTEAFF
TRBV2	TRBJ1-3	few	NA	TGTGCCAGCAGTGAGGAGTGGACTGGAAACACCATATATTTT	CASSEEWTGNTIYF
TRBV7-8	TRBJ1-5	NA	NA	TGTGCCAGCAGCCCCTGGGGGCAGGGCCTTAGCAATCAGCCCCAGCATTTT	CASSPWGQGLSNQPQHF
TRBV10-3	TRBJ2-7	NA	TRBD1	TGTGCCATCAGTGGGGACAGAGCCTACGAGCAGTACTTC	CAISGDRAYEQYF
TRBV29-1	TRBJ1-5	NA	NA	TGCAGCGCTGGAGGAAATAGCAATCAGCCCCAGCATTTT	CSAGGNSNQPQHF
TRBV4-1	TRBJ2-2	once	TRBD1	TGCGCCAGCAGCCAAAACAGGGGAACCACCGGGGAGCTGTTTTTT	CASSQNRGTTGELFF
TRBV6-5	TRBJ1-1	NA	NA	TGTGCCAGCAGTCCGGACTGGTTCTCTGAAGCTTTCTTT	CASSPDWFSEAFF
TRBV6-5	TRBJ1-4	NA	NA	TGTGCCAGCATCGGGTTCAGGGGAGACGAAAAACTGTTTTTT	CASIGFRGDEKLFF
TRBV11-2	TRBJ2-7	NA	NA	TGTGCCAGCAGCTTAGGTGGATGGACAGACCACGAGCAGTACTTC	CASSLGGWTDHEQYF
TRBV7-7	TRBJ2-3	NA	TRBD2	TGTGCCAGCAGCTTAGCTAGCGGGGCCACAGATACGCAGTATTTT	CASSLASGATDTQYF
TRBV6-1	TRBJ2-7	NA	NA	TGTGCCAGCAGTGAACGCAGACTGGGCTCCTACGAGCAGTACTTC	CASSERRLGSYEQYF
TRBV3-1/TRBV3-2	TRBJ1-2	NA	NA	TGTGCCAGCAGCCAAGATGGTGCGCATCATGGCTACACCTTC	CASSQDGAHHGYTF
TRBV27	TRBJ2-7	NA	TRBD1	TGTGCCAGCAGTTTATCCACAGGGGGCCCCTACGAGCAGTACTTC	CASSLSTGGPYEQYF
TRBV6-6	TRBJ1-6	NA	TRBD1	TGTGCCAGCAGTGAGGGACAGGATAATTCACCCCTCCACTTT	CASSEGQDNSPLHF
TRBV13	TRBJ2-2	NA	TRBD2	TGTGCCAGCAGCTTAGCCGGGGGGGCCGGTTCCGGGGAGCTGTTTTTT	CASSLAGGAGSGELFF
TRBV15	TRBJ2-1	NA	NA	TGTGCCACCAGCAGAGATAGTCGCGGGTACAATGAGCAGTTCTTC	CATSRDSRGYNEQFF
TRBV5-8	TRBJ2-3	NA	TRBD2	TGTGCCAGCAGCTTGGAGATCGGCTACAGCGGGGGGGAAACAGATACGCAGTATTTT	CASSLEIGYSGGETDTQYF
TRBV5-1	TRBJ2-7	NA	TRBD2	TGCGCCAGCAGCCCAACTAGCGGTACCTACGAGCAGTACTTC	CASSPTSGTYEQYF
TRBV7-2	TRBJ1-3	NA	TRBD1	TGTGCCAGCAGCTTAGTCTCTGGACAGGGGCCCTACTCTGGAAACACCATATATTTT	CASSLVSGQGPYSGNTIYF
TRBV19	TRBJ2-6	NA	TRBD1	TGTGCCAGTAGTATTGGACAGGTCTGGTGGGCTGGGGCCAACGTCCTGACTTTC	CASSIGQVWWAGANVLTF
TRBV12-3/TRBV12-4	TRBJ2-1	NA	TRBD2	TGTGCCAGCATTCGGGAGGGCCTTGGTGAGCAGTTCTTC	CASIREGLGEQFF
TRBV25-1	TRBJ2-3	NA	NA	TGTGCCAGCAGTGAACTATTTTCCACAGATACGCAGTATTTT	CASSELFSTDTQYF
TRBV9	TRBJ2-3	NA	TRBD2	TGTGCCAGCAGCGTAGCGGGAGGGAGGCCAGATACGCAGTATTTT	CASSVAGGRPDTQYF
TRBV19	TRBJ2-3	NA	NA	TGTGCCAGTAGGTTAGCGGAGGGGCGCACAGATACGCAGTATTTT	CASRLAEGRTDTQYF
TRBV11-2	TRBJ1-1	few	NA	TGTGCCAGCAGCTTAATTTATCCGAACACTGAAGCTTTCTTT	CASSLIYPNTEAFF
TRBV20-1	TRBJ1-3	NA	NA	TGCAGTGCTAGTTATGTAGGGAGAGGTGGAAACACCATATATTTT	CSASYVGRGGNTIYF
TRBV6-5	TRBJ1-1	NA	NA	TGTGCCAGCACCTCAGGGTACACTGAAGCTTTCTTT	CASTSGYTEAFF
TRBV6-6	TRBJ1-4	NA	TRBD1	TGTGCCAGCAGTTCAGACAGGGGTTCACTGTTTTTT	CASSSDRGSLFF
TRBV30	TRBJ1-6	few	TRBD1	TGTGCCTGGAATGTCGGGACAGGGCAAAATTCACCCCTCCACTTT	CAWNVGTGQNSPLHF
TRBV4-1	TRBJ2-7	NA	TRBD2	TGCGCCAGCAGCCAAGGGACTAGCGGGAGGGGCGAGCAGTACTTC	CASSQGTSGRGEQYF
TRBV7-8	TRBJ1-5	NA	NA	TGTGCCAGCAGCTTTAAATCGACAGCGCCGGGGCCCCAGCATTTT	CASSFKSTAPGPQHF
TRBV2	TRBJ2-1	NA	TRBD1	TGTGCCAGCAGACCGGACAGGGGGAATGAGCAGTTCTTC	CASRPDRGNEQFF
TRBV5-4	TRBJ2-5	NA	TRBD1	TGTGCCAGCAGCCAAAGGGACAGCCAAGAGACCCAGTACTTC	CASSQRDSQETQYF
TRBV28	TRBJ2-5	NA	TRBD1	TGTGCCAGCAGTCCCCACGGTCCCGGGACAGGGTTCGGTGAGACCCAGTACTTC	CASSPHGPGTGFGETQYF
TRBV27	TRBJ1-2	NA	NA	TGTGCCAGCAGTCCAGGAACCCCCTATGGCTACACCTTC	CASSPGTPYGYTF